At least ten counts were recorded for the clone carrying this T cell receptor (beta chain). Its antigen remains unidentified. This sample is part of a study of glioma-infiltrating T cells. This CDR3 is 9 amino acids long. The germline V gene has CDR1 MNHEY and CDR2 SMNVEV (reference sequence). Trimming cost V 9 bases and J 9 bases; bases outside gene matches: 1. Amplification of TCR alpha and beta CDR3 regions from RNA used iRepertoire nested multiplex PCR. TCRdb re-called the multiplex PCR reads through MiXCR, storing one row per CDR3 protein. The table has around 100,000 distinct CDR3 sequences, about 30% seen once. Study findings and constraints: Tissue-blood divergence was below expectation in non-neoplastic patients, above in gliomas. Tissue and blood shared very few CDR3 sequences.

This TCR came from a human donor with low-grade glioma or glioblastoma, undergoing nonglioma brain surgery, or in good health (not recorded which). This sequence joins TRBV27 and TRBJ1-1; 7 bases match TRBD1. Sequences were obtained from glioma tissue, nonneoplastic brain tissue, or PBMCs (not recorded which). Here the CDR3 reads CARTGKAFF. CDR3 in DNA: TGTGCCAGGACAGGGAAAGCTTTCTTT.